The rows below give T cell receptor beta chains drawn from one sample of a study of T cells in Graves' hyperthyroidism and ophthalmopathy. TCRdb reanalysed the multiplex PCR reads using MiXCR and keeps one entry per CDR3 protein. The profile shows roughly 250,000 distinct CDR3 sequences, around 22% of them singletons. The source material was blood. These receptors all stem from a man aged 25 to 40 with Graves' ophthalmopathy. Each CDR3 is given with its conserved first and last residue.

V gene | CDR3 protein
TRBV7-2 | CASSWGLPGLVTSYNEQFF
TRBV11-2 | CASSLRAGGSYNEQFF
TRBV6-2/TRBV6-3 | CASSYSRLARPDTQYF
TRBV7-8 | CASTLYQRPRETQYF
TRBV18 | CASSPLGGVGEKLFF
TRBV30 | CAWKSPSANTIYF
TRBV3-1 | CASSQDFAGIICETQYF
TRBV3-1 | CASSQARGLANEQFF
TRBV7-8 | CASTGGLRSSYEQYF
TRBV5-1 | CASSYYTSGRGDEQFF
TRBV12-3/TRBV12-4 | CASSLSAVLNEKLFF
TRBV27 | CASSLSRDRALWEQYF
TRBV7-2 | CASSLSGRGATNEKLFF
TRBV30 | CAWDRTGGIGYTF
TRBV18 | CASSRLDRSMNTEAFF
TRBV11-3 | CASSSTGGMDTEAFF
TRBV5-1 | CGSSVALVTDDLYGYTF
TRBV18 | CASSPPVETETQYF
TRBV28 | CASSLKGPGSYEQYF
TRBV2 | CASSVRAGDGYTF
TRBV28 | CASGSWGGGRPSYEQYF
TRBV2 | CASSEQGGNTGELFF
TRBV7-2 | CASSLAWREGVEQFF
TRBV12-3/TRBV12-4 | CASSFELAEIAVAKNIQYF
TRBV7-3 | CASSPDRRSGEQYF
TRBV7-9 | CASSATGTGEQYF
TRBV30 | CAWSVGRVSSGANVLTF
TRBV2 | CASSALGAVSNEQFF
TRBV3-1 | CASSHRVYEQFF
TRBV19 | CASNSPGLIYNEQFF
TRBV18 | CASSADLSSYNEQFF
TRBV20-1 | CSARDRETQYF
TRBV6-1 | CASSLDRRTDTQYF
TRBV9 | CASSVTESPYEQYF
TRBV5-6 | CASSLTGGVGELFF
TRBV18 | CASSPDRQAEKLFF
TRBV11-3 | CASSLEAAGGYTF
TRBV5-6 | CASSRRLRGPNTGELFF
TRBV7-2 | CASSPVTITDTQYF
TRBV19 | CASNLGLRGGNQPQHF
TRBV6-1 | CATQGGGASEKLFF
TRBV4-1 | CASSQDGWVPNTGELFF
TRBV5-6 | CASSLYGQETQYF
TRBV11-2 | CASSLGLGDSSYEQYF
TRBV18 | CASSPPDKNTEAFF
TRBV18 | CASSPDRAGYGYTF
TRBV6-1 | CASRGKSVNYGYTF
TRBV12-3/TRBV12-4 | CASSLRSELFF
TRBV2 | CASKRLAGNYNEQFF
TRBV3-1 | CASSPAGVGTDTQYF
TRBV19 | CASSISGTRYEQYF
TRBV6-1 | CASSSNSGYEQYF
TRBV19 | CASRKGPNTGELFF
TRBV20-1 | CSAPKQGLHEQYF
TRBV15 | CATSRDTGADTQYF
TRBV15 | CATSRKQVWRVNQPQHF
TRBV20-1 | CSAREGAGVYNEQFF